These 20 T cell receptor beta chains were all obtained from the same sample, sequenced in a study of early T cells in non-severe SARS-CoV-2 infection. TCRdb reprocessed the 5' RACE reads with MiXCR, giving one entry per CDR3 protein. The repertoire holds 50,000 to 60,000 distinct CDR3 sequences, with under 10% as singletons. The specimen was whole blood. The source of these receptors is an adult who was a healthcare worker with PCR-confirmed SARS-CoV-2 infection or an uninfected control (not recorded which).

The chain joins TRBV20-1 to TRBJ2-7; no definite D call. The germline gives CDR1 DFQATT, CDR2 SNEGSKA (reference sequence). This CDR3 region has 13 residues. Deletions cut 6 bases from V and 2 bases from J, with 14 bases between. The CDR3 nucleotides read TGCAGTGCAACCTTGGACGAAGCCTACGAGCAGTACTTC. Protein product: CSATLDEAYEQYF.

This chain connects TRBV28 to TRBJ2-1; 7 nucleotides align to TRBD2. Germline assignment: CDR1 MDHEN and CDR2 SYDVKM. The V and J ends lost 7 bases and 0 bases, in that order; junction bases with no gene match: 3. The CDR3 sequence is 14 residues long. The CDR3 DNA is TGTGCCAGCAAGGGCGGGAGCTCCTACAATGAGCAGTTCTTC. This codes for CASKGGSSYNEQFF.

This clonotype is labeled medium-sized. The rearrangement uses TRBV6-6 and TRBJ2-5; D remains ambiguous. Trimming removed 6 bases from V and 4 bases from J, with 9 bases in between. The CDR3 runs to 12 residues. In germline, CDR1 is MNHNY, CDR2 SVGAGI (reference sequence). The CDR3 reads CASSPRRETQYF. The DNA for the CDR3 is TGTGCCAGCAGCCCACGTCGAGAGACCCAGTACTTC.

The chain combines TRBV20-1 with TRBJ2-5; 7 positions agree with TRBD2. This CDR3 contains 15 residues. V lost 5 bases, J lost 3 bases, and 12 bases stayed unmatched. Per germline, CDR1 DFQATT and CDR2 SNEGSKA (reference sequence). The CDR3: CSAPGLVGNKETQYF. The CDR3, as DNA: TGCAGTGCTCCCGGACTAGTGGGTAACAAAGAGACCCAGTACTTC.

With regard to this clonotype: The conserved phenylalanine or tryptophan is not found at the CDR3 terminus, so this likely reflects a read error. The chain is built from TRBV9 and TRBJ1-1; D uncertain. The length of the CDR3 is 11 residues. Germline-derived CDR1 and CDR2 are SGDLS and YYNGEE. Trimming took off 10 bases at V and 1 base at J, with 8 bases between the two ends. CDR3 amino acids: CAQRGNTEAFS. CDR3 nucleotide sequence: TGTGCCCAACGGGGGAACACTGAAGCTTTCTCT.

V is TRBV28 and J is TRBJ2-7; 8 nucleotides agree with TRBD1. Trimming took 6 bases from V and 4 from J; bases not matched to a gene: 11. There are 15 residues in the CDR3. Germline V gene lookup returns CDR1 MDHEN and CDR2 SYDVKM. The CDR3 region is CASRLTGDSVYEQYF. The CDR3 DNA reads TGTGCCAGCAGGCTGACAGGGGACTCGGTATACGAGCAGTACTTC.

The chain is built from TRBV12-3 or TRBV12-4 and TRBJ1-6; TRBD1 might be the D (5 bases). This CDR3 spans 13 amino acids. The V and J ends lost 6 bases and 14 bases respectively, with 17 bases between them. The CDR3 reads CASRRGPVETLHF. Written as DNA, the CDR3 is TGTGCCAGCAGGCGGGGACCCGTAGAAACCCTCCACTTT.

The chain recombines TRBV5-1 with TRBJ2-3, with 7 nucleotides matching TRBD2. The germline gives CDR1 SGHRS, CDR2 YFSETQ. J gave up 2 bases and V 0 bases, and 6 bases lay outside the gene matches. CDR3 size: 16 residues. CDR3 coding DNA: TGCGCCAGCAGCTTGGCCGAGCTAGCGGACACAGATACGCAGTATTTT. As protein: CASSLAELADTDTQYF.

This clonotype was seen repeatedly, ten times or more. This sequence joins TRBV15 and TRBJ2-1; D unresolved. The CDR3 consists of 12 residues. V lost 4 bases and J 9 bases, leaving 10 bases between the germline ends. The germline gives CDR1 LNHNV, CDR2 YYDKDF (reference sequence). The CDR3 here is CATSNLRSEQFF. The CDR3 DNA is TGTGCCACCAGCAACCTTAGAAGTGAGCAGTTCTTC.

This clonotype occurred a few times. The gene calls are TRBV20-1 and TRBJ2-3, with D possibly matching TRBD2 (6 bases). Between the trimmed V and J ends, which lost 6 bases and 4 bases, there was a span of 26 bases. CDR1 is DFQATT, CDR2 SNEGSKA, per germline (reference sequence). The CDR3 extends over 17 amino acids. This CDR3 is CSADRTGVLTMADTQYF. The CDR3 DNA is TGCAGTGCAGACCGGACGGGAGTCCTAACGATGGCAGATACGCAGTATTTT.

This clonotype has a count of ten or more. The V gene is TRBV29-1, the J gene TRBJ2-5; 8 bases are shared with TRBD2. Trimming at V came to 3 bases and at J to 5 bases, leaving 11 bases not matched to a gene. Per the germline V gene, CDR1 is SQVTM and CDR2 is ANQGSEA. This CDR3 region has 15 residues. CDR3 sequence reads: CSVESSGKVMETQYF. The CDR3 DNA reads as TGCAGCGTTGAGAGTAGCGGGAAAGTTATGGAGACCCAGTACTTC.

This clonotype showed up many times. This CDR3 reads CASSIGTEAGELFF. In DNA, the CDR3 is TGTGCCAGCAGCATCGGGACAGAAGCCGGGGAGCTGTTTTTT. The gene calls are TRBV12-3 or TRBV12-4 and TRBJ2-2; 7 bases line up with TRBD1. The V gene end was trimmed by 6 bases and the J gene end by 6 bases; junction bases not matched to a gene: 7. The CDR3 has 14 amino acids.

This clonotype has at least ten counts. The J gene is TRBJ2-7, the V gene TRBV7-2; perhaps TRBD2 as D (6 bases). The length of the CDR3 is 14 residues. The V gene's germline CDR1 is SGHTA and CDR2 FQGNSA. The ends were cut back, 2 bases at V and 5 bases at J, with 13 bases in the middle. The CDR3 region is CASSLKAGWNEQYF. The CDR3 nucleotides read TGTGCCAGCAGCTTAAAGGCGGGATGGAACGAGCAGTACTTC.

This clonotype was detected a few times. J is TRBJ2-5 and V is TRBV5-1; 11 nucleotides agree with TRBD1. CDR3 length equals 15 residues. The V gene's germline CDR1 is SGHRS and CDR2 YFSETQ. After removal of 4 bases from V and 4 bases from J, the junction contained 6 bases not matched to a gene. CDR3 in DNA: TGCGCCAGCAGCAGCGGACAGGGGGCTAGAGAGACCCAGTACTTC. It encodes CASSSGQGARETQYF.

This clonotype was counted ten times or more. The V call is TRBV2, the J call TRBJ2-3; possibly TRBD2 for D (6 bases). The CDR3 loop spans 12 amino acids. V shed 6 bases and J shed 5 bases, with 9 bases lying between them. Germline CDR1 is SNHLY and CDR2 is FYNNEI. CDR3 DNA sequence: TGTGCCAGCAGGGGGGGTGGAGATACGCAGTATTTT. Translating it yields CASRGGGDTQYF. The full variable domain, its missing parts supplied by reference TRBV2 and TRBJ2-3, is EPEVTQTPSHQVTQMGQEVILRCVPISNHLYFYWYRQILGQKVEFLVSFYNNEISEKSEIFDDQFSVERPDGSNFTLKIRSTKLEDSAMYFCASRGGGDTQYFGPGTRLTVL.

V and J are TRBV7-9 and TRBJ2-5, with 7 bases lining up with TRBD2. This CDR3 spans 12 amino acids. The germline V gene encodes CDR1 SEHNR and CDR2 FQNEAQ (reference sequence). The V gene end was trimmed by 4 bases and the J gene end by 6 bases; junction bases not matched to a gene: 2. As DNA, the CDR3 is TGTGCCAGCAGCTCCGGGGGGAAGACCCAGTACTTC. It encodes CASSSGGKTQYF.

This clonotype was seen a handful of times. The chain recombines TRBV18 with TRBJ2-3; 8 bases map to TRBD2. The trim removed 2 bases at V and 2 bases at J, leaving 3 bases unmatched. Germline V gives CDR1 KGHSH, CDR2 LQKENI. The CDR3 consists of 15 residues. The CDR3 nucleotides are TGTGCCAGCTCACCAACGGGAGGGGACACAGATACGCAGTATTTT. As protein: CASSPTGGDTDTQYF.

This sequence joins TRBV4-2 and TRBJ2-1, with a tentative D call TRBD2 (7 bases). The CDR3 totals 16 residues. V was pared by 0 bases and J by 6 bases, with 15 bases between. The germline gives CDR1 LGHNA, CDR2 YNFKEQ. The CDR3 protein is CASSQDAGAAFNEQFF. CDR3 nucleotide sequence: TGTGCCAGCAGCCAAGATGCGGGGGCTGCCTTCAATGAGCAGTTCTTC.

The J gene is TRBJ2-3, the V gene TRBV19; 7 nucleotides match TRBD2. The CDR3 loop spans 17 amino acids. V lost 8 bases, J lost 0 bases, and 14 bases stayed unmatched. Per germline, CDR1 LNHDA and CDR2 SQIVND (reference sequence). The CDR3 here is CASRIGLADLSTDTQYF. The CDR3 DNA follows: TGTGCCAGTCGAATCGGGCTAGCGGACCTTAGCACAGATACGCAGTATTTT. The whole variable domain, filled in from reference TRBV19 and TRBJ2-3, reads DGGITQSPKYLFRKEGQNVTLSCEQNLNHDAMYWYRQDPGQGLRLIYYSQIVNDFQKGDIAEGYSVSREKKESFPLTVTSAQKNPTAFYLCASRIGLADLSTDTQYFGPGTRLTVL.

This clonotype was found a few times. The V gene is TRBV5-6, the J gene TRBJ2-5; 9 positions agree with TRBD2. Germline CDR1 and CDR2: SGHDT and YYEEEE. This CDR3 contains 16 residues. J gave up 1 base and V 0 bases, and 4 bases lay outside the gene matches. CDR3 in amino acids: CASSLGSGRIQETQYF. CDR3 sequence (DNA): TGTGCCAGCAGCTTGGGAAGCGGGAGGATCCAAGAGACCCAGTACTTC. Filled out from reference TRBV5-6 and TRBJ2-5, the complete variable domain reads DAGVTQSPTHLIKTRGQQVTLRCSPKSGHDTVSWYQQALGQGPQFIFQYYEEEERQRGNFPDRFSGHQFPNYSSELNVNALLLGDSALYLCASSLGSGRIQETQYFGPGTRLLVL.